This T cell receptor (beta chain) comes out of a study of human T cells and chemical hapten exposure. Study in general: Per-sample variation in TCR yield stemmed mainly from small pooled library volume differences.

Total RNA was extracted from unfractionated whole blood. V lost 6 bases and J lost 2, with 15 bases in between. This CDR3 region has 14 residues. The germline V gene encodes CDR1 DFQATT and CDR2 SNEGSKA (reference sequence). Single cDNA molecules in the library carried unique molecular identifiers attached during preparation. Each CDR3 protein gets one entry after TCRdb re-called the reads with MiXCR. Of 95,000 to 150,000 distinct CDR3 sequences in the sample, over 7.5% were seen once. The chain carries TRBV20-1 and TRBJ2-3; D not resolved. The sequenced sample consisted of whole blood. This sequence was found in a human donor in good health. Some clones in this sample may be carry-over from other donors' samples. CDR3 amino acids: CSAPPLQITDTQYF. For the CDR3, the DNA is TGCAGTGCCCCTCCCCTACAAATCACAGATACGCAGTATTTT.